Below are 8 T cell receptor beta chains sequenced from a single sample in a study of glioma-infiltrating T cells. Amplification of TCR alpha and beta CDR3 regions from RNA used iRepertoire nested multiplex PCR. MiXCR, applied by TCRdb to the multiplex PCR reads, yields one record per CDR3 protein. The table has 300,000 to 400,000 distinct CDR3 sequences, 41% seen once. Sequenced: glioma tissue, nonneoplastic brain tissue, or PBMCs (not recorded which). Receptors were obtained from a human donor with low-grade glioma or glioblastoma, undergoing nonglioma brain surgery, or in good health (not recorded which).

This rearrangement joins TRBV5-1 to TRBJ1-1; maybe TRBD1 (6 bases). V dropped 2 bases and J dropped 6 bases, with 11 bases sitting between them. CDR1 and CDR2 (germline): SGHRS, YFSETQ. CDR3 length: 13 amino acids. The CDR3 bases are TGCGCCAGCAGCTTCAGGGGCGGACCTGAAGCTTTCTTT. It encodes CASSFRGGPEAFF.

This clonotype has a single count. The rearrangement links TRBV19 to TRBJ1-5; 9 bases match TRBD1. J was trimmed by 0 bases and V by 6 bases; bases with no gene match: 15. This CDR3 region has 19 residues. CDR1 is LNHDA and CDR2 is SQIVND in the germline V gene (reference sequence). The CDR3 nucleotides are TGTGCCAGTAGAATCATAAGGGGACAGGGAAGCGGTAGCAATCAGCCCCAGCATTTT. It specifies CASRIIRGQGSGSNQPQHF.

A few counts support this clonotype. The chain has TRBV25-1 and TRBJ1-3; D gene uncertain. The germline V and J ends were trimmed by 5 bases and 0 bases, with 5 bases remaining between them. CDR1 MGHDK and CDR2 SYGVNS come from the germline V gene. The CDR3 loop spans 13 amino acids. CDR3 sequence reads: CASSLISGNTIYF. As DNA, the CDR3 is TGTGCCAGCAGTCTAATCTCTGGAAACACCATATATTTT.

Turning to this clonotype: Since the CDR3 does not end with the conserved phenylalanine or tryptophan, this likely comes from a read error. The chain recombines TRBV20-1 with TRBJ2-7; a weak D match, TRBD1 (6 bases). Germline V gene sequence: CDR1 DFQATT, CDR2 SNEGSKA (reference sequence). CDR3 size: 14 residues. CDR3 amino acids: CRAIPRDTTYEQYS. As DNA, the CDR3 is TGCAGAGCTATACCCCGGGACACCACCTACGAGCAGTACTCC.

The rearrangement links TRBV7-3 to TRBJ1-2, with TRBD1 as a possible D gene (5 bases). Per germline, CDR1 SGHTA and CDR2 FQGTGA. The CDR3 runs 13 residues. Trimming removed 4 bases from V and 8 bases from J, with 14 bases in between. The CDR3 sequence: CASSSATGLGYTF. As DNA, the CDR3 is TGTGCCAGCAGCTCGGCTACAGGTTTGGGCTACACCTTC.

The genes are TRBV11-2 and TRBJ2-7, with 9 bases matching TRBD1. Germline CDR1 and CDR2: SGHAT and FQNNGV. The CDR3 is 12 amino acids. V lost 7 bases to trimming and J lost 10 bases; unmatched junction nucleotides: 8. The CDR3 is CASTENRGPQYF. In DNA form, the CDR3 reads TGTGCCAGCACCGAGAACAGGGGGCCTCAGTACTTC.

This clonotype was counted once. This may come from a read error, since a much larger clone is one base off. The genes are TRBV15 and TRBJ1-2; D call uncertain. V was pared by 3 bases and J by 2 bases, with 4 bases between. The CDR3 length is 12 residues. Per the germline V gene, CDR1 is LNHNV and CDR2 is YYDKDF (reference sequence). Here the CDR3 reads CATSRLNYGYTF. CDR3 DNA sequence: TGTGCCACCAGCAGGCTAAACTATGGCTACACCTTC.

This clonotype has more than one count but fewer than ten. This chain connects TRBV27 to TRBJ2-1, with D perhaps TRBD1 (6 bases). Germline V gives CDR1 MNHEY, CDR2 SMNVEV (reference sequence). The CDR3 is made up of 16 amino acids. Trimming cost V 6 bases and J 9 bases, with 24 bases left between them. The CDR3 sequence is CASRETGTTTIGEQFF. In nucleotides, the CDR3 is TGTGCCAGCAGGGAGACCGGGACAACTACCATCGGTGAGCAGTTCTTC.